The 28 T cell receptor beta chains in this list originate from one sample, sequenced in a study of STAT3 mutations in large granular lymphocyte leukemia. Study conclusions and caveats: Every T-cell large granular lymphocyte leukemia patient had at least one immunodominant TCR beta clonotype.

These receptors' targets are unknown. Method: immunoSEQ multiplex PCR; TCRdb's copy keeps in-frame clones and lacks some. The sample records 5,400 or so clones, approximately 51% being singletons. Sequencing was done on a sample of peripheral blood mononuclear cells. These receptors were obtained from a woman between 65 and 79 years old with T-cell large granular lymphocyte leukemia. Some clones in this sample may be carry-over from other donors' samples.

The chain recombines TRBV6-1 with TRBJ1-5, with 9 positions matching TRBD1. The germline gives CDR1 MNHNS, CDR2 SASEGT. The CDR3 is 15 amino acids. V dropped 7 bases and J dropped 9; count of bases not matched to a gene: 13. The CDR3 DNA reads TGTGCCAGCACCGGAACAGGGGGCGGGCCAGGGCCCCAGCATTTT. Encoded protein: CASTGTGGGPGPQHF.

The chain combines TRBV5-1 with TRBJ1-4; D may be TRBD1 (6 bases). The V end lost 0 bases, the J end lost 7 bases, and 16 bases lay between the germline ends. The germline gives CDR1 SGHRS, CDR2 YFSETQ. The CDR3 has 16 residues. The CDR3 spells CASSLGTDWLGEKLFF. In nucleotides, the CDR3 is TGCGCCAGCAGCTTGGGGACAGACTGGTTAGGTGAAAAACTGTTTTTT.

The rearrangement joins TRBV5-6 to TRBJ1-5; D remains ambiguous. Trimming left V 3 bases short and J 7 bases short, with 17 bases between. The CDR3 runs 15 residues. Germline loops: CDR1 SGHDT, CDR2 YYEEEE. The CDR3 DNA reads as TGTGCCAGCAGCTCTACCCATCTCCTCGGGCAGCCCCAGCATTTT. This encodes CASSSTHLLGQPQHF.

This clone was seen only once. The chain has TRBV6-4 and TRBJ2-7, with D tentatively TRBD2 (5 bases). The CDR3 contains 13 residues. The germline V and J ends were trimmed by 4 bases and 3 bases, with 10 bases remaining between them. Germline CDR1 and CDR2: MRHNA and SNTAGT. The CDR3 coding sequence is TGTGCCAGCAGTGCGGGGAAGGGCTACGAGCAGTACTTC. Its protein product is CASSAGKGYEQYF.

By sample share, this clone is medium-sized. The chain carries TRBV5-1 and TRBJ2-7; 11 bases agree with TRBD1. V gave up 3 bases and J gave up 5 bases; unmatched junction bases: 7. In germline, CDR1 is SGHRS, CDR2 YFSETQ. This CDR3 is 15 amino acids long. The CDR3 here is CASSWRGQGVDEQYF. The CDR3 DNA reads as TGCGCCAGCAGCTGGAGGGGACAGGGGGTCGACGAGCAGTACTTC.

The chain has TRBV5-1 and TRBJ1-2; D not certain. The CDR3 covers 14 residues. The V gene's germline CDR1 is SGHRS and CDR2 YFSETQ. The V gene lost 2 bases and the J gene lost 8 bases, with 16 bases spanning the gap. This CDR3 is CASSFGGGVKGYTF. The CDR3 DNA reads TGCGCCAGCAGCTTCGGCGGTGGGGTGAAGGGCTACACCTTC.

The chain carries TRBV6-5 and TRBJ1-5; D may be TRBD1 (5 bases). CDR1 MNHEY and CDR2 SVGAGI come from the germline V gene. The CDR3 length is 13 residues. The ends were cut back, 7 bases at V and 7 bases at J, with 14 bases in the middle. The CDR3, as DNA: TGTGCCAGCAACCAAACCGGGGGACAGCCCCAGCATTTT. The encoded protein is CASNQTGGQPQHF.

This clone was seen more than once but under ten times. The gene calls are TRBV5-1 and TRBJ2-7; a possible D gene is TRBD2 (5 bases). The CDR3 has 13 residues. Trimming took 0 bases from V and 7 from J, leaving 11 bases between them. Germline V lookup: CDR1 SGHRS, CDR2 YFSETQ. DNA of the CDR3: TGCGCCAGCAGCTTGGCAGTGACGGGGGAGCAGTACTTC. Protein sequence: CASSLAVTGEQYF.

The chain employs TRBV7-9 and TRBJ2-7, with 7 bases lining up with TRBD1. After removal of 6 bases from V and 13 bases from J, the junction contained 18 bases not matched to a gene. Germline values: CDR1 SEHNR, CDR2 FQNEAQ (reference sequence). The CDR3 is 14 amino acids. The CDR3 DNA follows: TGTGCCAGCAGGTCCGGGACAGAACCCCGGGCGTTCTACTTC. Translating it yields CASRSGTEPRAFYF.

This clone has a handful of counts. The rearrangement links TRBV19 to TRBJ2-3; D is unclear. V was trimmed by 5 bases and J by 6 bases, leaving 9 bases between them. Germline loops: CDR1 LNHDA, CDR2 SQIVND (reference sequence). CDR3 length: 12 residues. CDR3 residues: CASSALWDTQYF. The CDR3 DNA reads as TGTGCCAGTAGTGCGCTTTGGGATACGCAGTATTTT.

This rearrangement joins TRBV18 to TRBJ2-7, with D uncertain. The ends were cut back, 4 bases at V and 4 bases at J, with 5 bases in the middle. This CDR3 is built from 11 residues. CDR1 KGHSH and CDR2 LQKENI come from the germline V gene. CDR3 bases: TGTGCCAGCTCACGCGGTTACGAGCAGTACTTC. It codes for CASSRGYEQYF.

The rearrangement joins TRBV30 to TRBJ1-5, with D maybe TRBD1 (5 bases). Germline V lookup: CDR1 GTSNPN, CDR2 SVGIG (reference sequence). V lost 1 base to trimming and J lost 5 bases, with 9 bases between them. The CDR3 sequence is 13 residues long. The CDR3 loop is CAWSDSRDQPQHF. CDR3 nucleotides: TGTGCCTGGAGTGATAGCAGGGATCAGCCCCAGCATTTT.

The V gene is TRBV30, the J gene TRBJ2-5, with 7 bases lining up with TRBD1. CDR1 is GTSNPN and CDR2 is SVGIG in the germline V gene (reference sequence). The CDR3 length is 13 residues. V trimming: 3 bases; J trimming: 5 bases; junction bases outside the gene matches: 6. Here the CDR3 DNA reads TGTGCCTGGAGAGAGGGGGCAGGGGAGACCCAGTACTTC. Translation gives CAWREGAGETQYF.

The chain combines TRBV30 with TRBJ2-1; D possibly uses TRBD1 or TRBD2 (5 bases each). This CDR3 is built from 15 residues. Trimming removed 8 bases from V and 5 bases from J, with 22 bases in between. Looked up from germline, CDR1 is GTSNPN and CDR2 is SVGIG (reference sequence). CDR3 sequence (DNA): TGTGCCGGCCACCTAACGGGGCTCTTGGACAATGAGCAGTTCTTC. It specifies CAGHLTGLLDNEQFF.

V is TRBV30 and J is TRBJ1-5; D is undetermined. This CDR3 has 13 amino acids. The V end lost 3 bases, the J end lost 6 bases, and 12 bases lay between the germline ends. CDR1 is GTSNPN, CDR2 SVGIG, per germline (reference sequence). The CDR3 DNA is TGTGCCTGGAGGGGCCAGACTGGTCAGCCCCAGCATTTT. It encodes CAWRGQTGQPQHF.

This clone has only a few counts. The J gene is TRBJ1-5, the V gene TRBV30; the D is unclear. The CDR3 has 13 amino acids. Per germline, CDR1 GTSNPN and CDR2 SVGIG (reference sequence). V was cut by 3 bases and J by 2 bases, with 8 bases left in between. The CDR3 nucleotides are TGTGCCTGGAGCGGGCATGGCAATCAGCCCCAGCATTTT. Its protein product is CAWSGHGNQPQHF.

J is TRBJ2-7 and V is TRBV4-1; D possibly uses TRBD1 or TRBD2 (5 bases each). Germline loops: CDR1 MGHRA, CDR2 YSYEKL. Trimming cost V 1 base and J 1 base, with 8 bases left between them. The CDR3 runs to 14 residues. The CDR3 coding sequence is TGCGCCAGCAGCCAAGGAGGGGTTTCCTACGAGCAGTACTTC. It encodes CASSQGGVSYEQYF.

This chain links TRBV30 with TRBJ2-3, with 10 bases lining up with TRBD2. Germline assignment: CDR1 GTSNPN and CDR2 SVGIG (reference sequence). With 2 bases clipped from V and 4 bases from J, the junction kept 18 bases outside the gene matches. CDR3 length equals 19 residues. The CDR3 DNA follows: TGTGCCTGGAGTCTTTATAGCGGAGTAGCGGGAGGTCGGGCAGATACGCAGTATTTT. Its protein product is CAWSLYSGVAGGRADTQYF.

CDR3 sequence (DNA): TGTGCCAGCAGCCAACCGGCCCTAGCGGCCCAAGAGACCCAGTACTTC. Translation gives CASSQPALAAQETQYF. The chain uses TRBV7-9 and TRBJ2-5, with 7 positions matching TRBD2. V shed 5 bases, J shed 1 base, and the junction held 10 bases outside the gene matches. Germline CDR1 and CDR2: SEHNR and FQNEAQ (reference sequence). The CDR3 extends over 16 amino acids.

The V gene is TRBV6-5, the J gene TRBJ1-3; weak D call: TRBD1 (5 bases). This CDR3 spans 14 amino acids. Trimming left V 6 bases short and J 0 bases short, with 9 bases between. Germline V lookup: CDR1 MNHEY, CDR2 SVGAGI. The CDR3 region has the DNA TGTGCCAGCAGATCCCAGGGCTCTGGAAACACCATATATTTT. This translates into CASRSQGSGNTIYF.

In its sample, this clone was seen a few times. V gene TRBV5-1 combines with J gene TRBJ2-7; TRBD1 aligns across 9 bases. Germline V gene sequence: CDR1 SGHRS, CDR2 YFSETQ. V lost 3 bases and J lost 1; bases outside the gene matches: 5. The CDR3 runs to 15 residues. CDR3 residues: CASSSGTGMSYEQYF. DNA of the CDR3: TGCGCCAGCAGCTCCGGGACAGGGATGTCCTACGAGCAGTACTTC.

The chain employs TRBV5-4 and TRBJ2-7; 8 nucleotides match TRBD1. V lost 4 bases, J lost 2 bases, and 8 bases stayed unmatched. The CDR3 totals 15 residues. Germline V lookup: CDR1 SGHNT, CDR2 YYREEE (reference sequence). This CDR3 is CASSRQGAGTYEQYF. CDR3 sequence (DNA): TGTGCCAGCAGCCGCCAGGGGGCGGGCACCTACGAGCAGTACTTC.

This clone was counted once. The J gene is TRBJ2-7, the V gene TRBV7-2; D is perhaps TRBD1 (5 bases). In germline, CDR1 is SGHTA, CDR2 FQGNSA. The ends were cut back, 5 bases at V and 0 bases at J, with 11 bases in the middle. The CDR3 extends over 14 amino acids. CDR3 sequence reads: CASSGGHSSYEQYF. The DNA for the CDR3 is TGTGCCAGCAGCGGCGGACATTCCTCCTACGAGCAGTACTTC.

The table lists this clone with a few counts. The V call is TRBV5-1, the J call TRBJ1-1, with 8 bases that match TRBD1. The V and J ends lost 4 bases and 2 bases, in that order; junction bases with no gene match: 4. This CDR3 comprises 14 residues. Germline V lookup: CDR1 SGHRS, CDR2 YFSETQ. CDR3 in DNA: TGCGCCAGCAGCCGGGGACAGGACAACACTGAAGCTTTCTTT. Its translation: CASSRGQDNTEAFF.

This chain links TRBV7-9 with TRBJ1-1, with TRBD1 matching 7 bases. CDR1 SEHNR and CDR2 FQNEAQ come from the germline V gene (reference sequence). The junction had 11 bases not matched to a gene; V was cut back by 10 bases and J by 3 bases. This CDR3 comprises 14 residues. CDR3 region: CATEGAAGYTEAFF. The CDR3 nucleotides read TGTGCCACCGAGGGGGCCGCGGGGTACACTGAAGCTTTCTTT.

The V gene is TRBV6-6, the J gene TRBJ2-5, with TRBD2 matching over 12 bases. V gave up 5 bases and J gave up 4 bases; unmatched junction bases: 5. This CDR3 is built from 15 residues. The V gene's germline CDR1 is MNHNY and CDR2 SVGAGI (reference sequence). The CDR3 coding sequence is TGTGCCAGCAGTACGCCGACTAGCGGGAGAGAGACCCAGTACTTC. Its translation: CASSTPTSGRETQYF.

The CDR3 DNA is TGTGCCAGCAGCTCCTCCAATGGGATTATAGCTGAAGCTTTCTTT. This translates into CASSSSNGIIAEAFF. This chain connects TRBV7-9 to TRBJ1-1; no definite D call. In germline, CDR1 is SEHNR, CDR2 FQNEAQ (reference sequence). The CDR3 consists of 15 residues. V shed 4 bases and J shed 6 bases, with 18 bases lying between them. Variable domain in full (rest from reference TRBV7-9 and TRBJ1-1): DTGVSQNPRHKITKRGQNVTFRCDPISEHNRLYWYRQTLGQGPEFLTYFQNEAQLEKSRLLSDRFSAERPKGSFSTLEIQRTEQGDSAMYLCASSSSNGIIAEAFFGQGTRLTVV.

This clone was detected a few times. The chain employs TRBV14 and TRBJ2-1, with D perhaps TRBD2 (7 bases). Germline assignment: CDR1 SGHDN and CDR2 FVKESK. The CDR3 length is 16 residues. V lost 3 bases to trimming and J lost 0 bases, with 12 bases between them. The CDR3 DNA is TGTGCCAGCAGCCATGGGGGGGGCGGCTCCTACAATGAGCAGTTCTTC. Translating gives CASSHGGGGSYNEQFF.